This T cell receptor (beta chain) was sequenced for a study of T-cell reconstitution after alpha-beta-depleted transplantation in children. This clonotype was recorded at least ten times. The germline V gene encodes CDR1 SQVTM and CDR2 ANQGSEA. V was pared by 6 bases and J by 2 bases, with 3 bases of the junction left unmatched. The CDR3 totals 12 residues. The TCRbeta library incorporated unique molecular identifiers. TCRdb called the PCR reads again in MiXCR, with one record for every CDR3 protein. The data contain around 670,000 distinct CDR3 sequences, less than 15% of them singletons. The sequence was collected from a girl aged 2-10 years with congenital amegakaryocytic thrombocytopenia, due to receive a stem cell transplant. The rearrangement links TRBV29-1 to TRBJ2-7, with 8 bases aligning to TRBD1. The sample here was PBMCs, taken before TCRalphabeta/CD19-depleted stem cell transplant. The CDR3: CSVGQAAYEQYF. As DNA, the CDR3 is TGCAGCGTGGGACAGGCCGCCTACGAGCAGTACTTC.